What follows are 8 T cell receptor beta chains derived from one specimen sequenced in a study of blood T cell repertoires in COVID-19. The table came from immunoSEQ multiplex PCR; TCRdb's copy has only in-frame clones and leaves some out. The sample has around 100,000 clones, roughly 86% seen once. Sequences were obtained from peripheral blood. These receptor sequences come from a man aged 35 to 55 with acute or convalescent COVID-19.

The genes are TRBV5-1 and TRBJ2-3, with 9 bases lining up with TRBD1. Losses at the gene ends were 5 bases for V and 3 bases for J; bases not matched to a gene: 7. The germline V gene encodes CDR1 SGHRS and CDR2 YFSETQ. The CDR3 runs to 15 residues. CDR3 loop: CASREGTGMTDTQYF. CDR3 bases: TGCGCCAGCAGGGAAGGGACAGGGATGACAGATACGCAGTATTTT. Drawing the rest from reference TRBV5-1 and TRBJ2-3, the complete variable domain is KAGVTQTPRYLIKTRGQQVTLSCSPISGHRSVSWYQQTPGQGLQFLFEYFSETQRNKGNFPGRFSGRQFSNSRSEMNVSTLELGDSALYLCASREGTGMTDTQYFGPGTRLTVL.

The chain carries TRBV18 and TRBJ2-7; D is possibly TRBD1 (5 bases). The CDR3 extends over 13 amino acids. The V gene's germline CDR1 is KGHSH and CDR2 LQKENI. Trimming shortened V by 3 bases and J by 2 bases, and 8 bases separated the two germline ends. CDR3 nucleotide sequence: TGTGCCAGCTCACCGGGGCAAACCTACGAGCAGTACTTC. It specifies CASSPGQTYEQYF.

This chain uses TRBV5-4 with TRBJ2-1, with TRBD2 matching over 9 bases. With 4 bases clipped from V and 5 bases from J, the junction kept 4 bases outside the gene matches. Germline CDR1 and CDR2: SGHNT and YYREEE (reference sequence). This CDR3 is 14 amino acids long. The DNA of the CDR3 is TGTGCCAGCAGCCTAGCGGGGCCGAACAATGAGCAGTTCTTC. The encoded protein is CASSLAGPNNEQFF.

This clone was detected a few times. This chain connects TRBV11-2 to TRBJ1-2; 9 bases fit TRBD1. The germline CDR1 and CDR2 sequences are SGHAT and FQNNGV. V dropped 5 bases and J dropped 8; count of bases not matched to a gene: 9. The CDR3 extends over 14 amino acids. Here the CDR3 DNA reads TGTGCCAGCAGCCCACAGGGACAGGGTAAAGGCTACACCTTC. The encoded protein is CASSPQGQGKGYTF.

The V and J genes are TRBV7-9 and TRBJ2-1; 8 bases match TRBD2. Trimming removed 5 bases from V and 0 bases from J; junction bases left unmatched: 12. This CDR3 contains 18 residues. Germline CDR1 is SEHNR and CDR2 is FQNEAQ (reference sequence). The CDR3: CASSPTGGDIYSYNEQFF. In DNA, the CDR3 is TGTGCCAGCAGCCCCACGGGGGGGGATATATACTCCTACAATGAGCAGTTCTTC.

The V gene is TRBV7-8, the J gene TRBJ1-1, with a weak D call TRBD1 (5 bases). This CDR3 has 18 residues. Trimming removed 3 bases at V and 1 base at J, with 21 bases between. The germline CDR1 and CDR2 sequences are SGHVS and FQNEAQ. CDR3 loop: CASSLVRTPLIPNTEAFF. The CDR3 nucleotides are TGTGCCAGCAGCTTGGTCAGGACACCCCTCATCCCGAACACTGAAGCTTTCTTT. The full variable domain, in which reference TRBV7-8 and TRBJ1-1 provide the parts outside the CDR3, is GAGVSQSPRYKVAKRGQDVALRCDPISGHVSLFWYQQALGQGPEFLTYFQNEAQLDKSGLPSDRFFAERPEGSVSTLKIQRTQQEDSAVYLCASSLVRTPLIPNTEAFFGQGTRLTVV.

The CDR3 DNA is TGTGCCAGCAGTTACTCGATGGGACAGTCCTACGAGCAGTACTTC. Encoded protein: CASSYSMGQSYEQYF. V is TRBV6-6 and J is TRBJ2-7, with TRBD1 matching 7 bases. This CDR3 is built from 15 residues. Germline V gene lookup returns CDR1 MNHNY and CDR2 SVGAGI (reference sequence). V lost 0 bases, J lost 1 base, and 3 bases stayed unmatched.

Details on this clone: The junction departs from the called germline gene at one end, perhaps through a read error. V usage is TRBV7-7 and J usage is TRBJ1-5; D not resolved. The CDR3 sequence is 15 residues long. The V gene's germline CDR1 is SSHAT and CDR2 FNYEAQ (reference sequence). The CDR3 nucleotides read TGTGCTAGCACCCTCGTGGCCTTCCACAATCAGCCCCAGCATTTT. Amino acid sequence: CASTLVAFHNQPQHF.